Below are 21 T cell receptor beta chains sequenced from a single sample in a study of CD8+ T cells in alopecia areata. Following RNA extraction, reverse transcription yielded cDNA that acted as the sequencing template. Clones were read by immunoSEQ multiplex PCR, and TCRdb kept only the in-frame ones, dropping some. The data hold under 350,000 clones, with 58% observed a single time. Treatment meaning: oral pan-JAK inhibitor, 5-10 mg twice daily. Source: CD4+ T cells sorted from blood, taken at week 24, from a patient treated with tofacitinib. These receptor sequences come from a human donor with alopecia areata.

The V and J genes are TRBV9 and TRBJ1-2; perhaps TRBD1 as D (5 bases). Germline V gene data show CDR1 as SGDLS and CDR2 as YYNGEE. V lost 0 bases and J 8 bases, leaving 11 bases between the germline ends. The CDR3 has 13 amino acids. The CDR3 DNA reads as TGTGCCAGCAGCGTAGCACAGGTCGGCGGCTACACCTTC. This encodes CASSVAQVGGYTF.

V usage is TRBV5-1 and J usage is TRBJ1-2; D remains unclear. The V gene lost 0 bases and the J gene lost 2 bases, with 11 bases spanning the gap. The CDR3 has 15 residues. CDR1 SGHRS and CDR2 YFSETQ come from the germline V gene. The CDR3 DNA reads TGCGCCAGCAGCTTGGAGGGCAATTCGAACTATGGCTACACCTTC. Encoded protein: CASSLEGNSNYGYTF.

This chain joins TRBV11-2 and TRBJ2-5; the match to TRBD1 covers 7 bases. CDR3 length: 16 amino acids. CDR1 and CDR2 (germline): SGHAT, FQNNGV. J was trimmed by 3 bases and V by 5 bases; bases with no gene match: 12. The CDR3 sequence: CASSPRQGVVKETQYF. Here the CDR3 DNA reads TGTGCCAGCAGCCCCCGACAGGGTGTTGTTAAAGAGACCCAGTACTTC.

The chain uses TRBV28 and TRBJ2-7, with 8 bases fitting TRBD1. V gave up 3 bases and J gave up 3 bases; unmatched junction bases: 4. There are 14 residues in the CDR3. Germline V gene sequence: CDR1 MDHEN, CDR2 SYDVKM. CDR3 sequence (DNA): TGTGCCAGCAGTTTGGGGACAGGTTTCTACGAGCAGTACTTC. Amino acid sequence: CASSLGTGFYEQYF.

The table lists this clone with a few counts. The chain recombines TRBV30 with TRBJ1-1; D not resolved. CDR3 size: 10 residues. Germline values: CDR1 GTSNPN, CDR2 SVGIG (reference sequence). This chain's CDR3 is CAGSWDEAFF. Here the CDR3 DNA reads TGTGCTGGGTCTTGGGATGAGGCTTTCTTT.

This clone turned up a few times. J is TRBJ2-2 and V is TRBV28; D perhaps matches TRBD2 (7 bases). The CDR3 is made up of 13 amino acids. Trimming shortened V by 10 bases and J by 4 bases, and 13 bases separated the two germline ends. From germline, CDR1 is MDHEN and CDR2 SYDVKM. CDR3 sequence reads: CATRRGPTGELFF. CDR3 nucleotides: TGTGCCACACGGCGGGGGCCCACCGGGGAGCTGTTTTTT.

This clone was counted a few times. The rearrangement uses TRBV29-1 and TRBJ2-7; 9 bases match TRBD1. The CDR3 has 16 amino acids. Trimming at V came to 6 bases and at J to 2 bases, leaving 14 bases not matched to a gene. Germline V gene sequence: CDR1 SQVTM, CDR2 ANQGSEA. This chain's CDR3 is CSVVPGQGLPPYEQYF. The DNA for the CDR3 is TGCAGCGTCGTCCCGGGACAGGGACTCCCTCCCTACGAGCAGTACTTC.

This chain uses TRBV4-1 with TRBJ2-7; D not certain. The V gene's germline CDR1 is MGHRA and CDR2 YSYEKL. The V end was cut by 1 base, the J end by 5 bases, with 15 bases between. The CDR3 spans 15 residues. The CDR3 sequence: CASSQGAAASDEQYF. CDR3 nucleotide sequence: TGCGCCAGCAGCCAAGGTGCGGCAGCTAGTGACGAGCAGTACTTC.

This clone was picked up a small number of times. The V call is TRBV29-1, the J call TRBJ2-7, with D possibly matching TRBD1 (6 bases). Trimming took 3 bases from V and 0 from J, leaving 15 bases between them. Looked up from germline, CDR1 is SQVTM and CDR2 is ANQGSEA. The CDR3 length is 15 residues. CDR3 sequence: CSVDEGHLSSYEQYF. The CDR3 DNA sequence: TGCAGCGTTGATGAGGGACACCTGAGCTCCTACGAGCAGTACTTC.

This rearrangement joins TRBV7-8 to TRBJ2-5; perhaps TRBD2 as D (5 bases). This CDR3 region has 14 residues. Germline lookup yields CDR1 SGHVS and CDR2 FQNEAQ. Trimming stripped 5 bases from V and 1 base from J, with 11 bases between. CDR3 amino acids: CASSVREGQETQYF. The CDR3 DNA reads as TGTGCCAGCAGCGTACGCGAGGGCCAAGAGACCCAGTACTTC.

The chain recombines TRBV21-1 with TRBJ2-7; the table names TRBD2, a call not compared with the DNA. TRBV21-1 is a pseudogene locus. The CDR3 covers 17 residues. The CDR3 nucleotides read TGTGCCAGCAGTGGAGAAGGGACTAGCGGGAAGGACTACGAGCAGTACTTC. Residues: CASSGEGTSGKDYEQYF.

This clone occurred a few times. The CDR3 bases are TGTGCCAGCAGCCGAGACCGGTACGAGCAGTACTTC. Its protein is CASSRDRYEQYF. This chain connects TRBV28 to TRBJ2-7; D gene uncertain. V dropped 6 bases and J dropped 4 bases, with 10 bases sitting between them. Germline loops: CDR1 MDHEN, CDR2 SYDVKM. There are 12 residues in the CDR3.

The chain carries TRBV30 and TRBJ2-1; the match to TRBD1 covers 8 bases. This CDR3 contains 12 residues. Germline CDR1 and CDR2: GTSNPN and SVGIG (reference sequence). V was clipped by 1 base and J by 12 bases; unmatched bases: 5. The CDR3: CAWSADRGRQFF. DNA of the CDR3: TGTGCCTGGAGTGCTGACAGGGGACGGCAGTTCTTC.

The chain employs TRBV27 and TRBJ2-7; the D gene could be TRBD1 or TRBD2 (5 bases each). V gave up 1 base and J gave up 7 bases, with 14 bases separating them. Germline CDR1 MNHEY, CDR2 SMNVEV (reference sequence). This CDR3 comprises 14 residues. This CDR3 is CASSLWPGRIEQYF. The CDR3 DNA sequence: TGTGCCAGCAGTTTATGGCCAGGGAGAATAGAGCAGTACTTC.

This chain links TRBV28 with TRBJ2-1; the match to TRBD2 covers 12 bases. Per the germline V gene, CDR1 is MDHEN and CDR2 is SYDVKM. J gave up 0 bases and V 11 bases, and 11 bases lay outside the gene matches. This CDR3 region has 17 residues. The DNA of the CDR3 is TGTGCCGTAAGTGGGACTAGCGGGCCGCGCTCCTACAATGAGCAGTTCTTC. Protein product: CAVSGTSGPRSYNEQFF. Together with reference TRBV28 and TRBJ2-1, the CDR3 gives the full variable domain: DVKVTQSSRYLVKRTGEKVFLECVQDMDHENMFWYRQDPGLGLRLIYFSYDVKMKEKGDIPEGYSVSREKKERFSLILESASTNQTSMYLCAVSGTSGPRSYNEQFFGPGTRLTVL.

The chain combines TRBV7-3 with TRBJ1-1; 12 bases line up with TRBD1. The V and J ends lost 4 bases and 3 bases, in that order; junction bases with no gene match: 3. The CDR3 has 15 residues. Germline CDR1 SGHTA, CDR2 FQGTGA. The CDR3 nucleotides are TGTGCCAGCAGCTGGGGGACAGGGGGCCACACTGAAGCTTTCTTT. It codes for CASSWGTGGHTEAFF.

This clone has a handful of counts. This chain joins TRBV7-8 and TRBJ2-2; 10 bases line up with TRBD1. The CDR3 runs 16 residues. V dropped 5 bases and J dropped 5; count of bases not matched to a gene: 8. In germline, CDR1 is SGHVS, CDR2 FQNEAQ. This CDR3 is CASSQTGGSRTGELFF. The CDR3 DNA reads as TGTGCCAGCAGCCAGACAGGGGGCAGTAGGACCGGGGAGCTGTTTTTT.

This rearrangement joins TRBV2 to TRBJ1-3; D gene ambiguous. This CDR3 spans 12 amino acids. Germline CDR1 SNHLY, CDR2 FYNNEI. The V gene lost 6 bases and the J gene lost 7 bases, with 10 bases spanning the gap. This CDR3 reads CASRHDWNTIYF. The CDR3 bases are TGTGCCAGCAGACATGACTGGAACACCATATATTTT.

This clone appeared a few times. This chain links TRBV7-2 with TRBJ1-1; D call uncertain. CDR3 size: 13 residues. Per germline, CDR1 SGHTA and CDR2 FQGNSA. V lost 4 bases, J lost 3 bases, and 9 bases lay in between. In nucleotides, the CDR3 is TGTGCCAGCAGCTCCGGGTGGGACACTGAAGCTTTCTTT. Translated, it gives CASSSGWDTEAFF. Full variable domain (outside the CDR3, taken from reference TRBV7-2 and TRBJ1-1): GAGVSQSPSNKVTEKGKDVELRCDPISGHTALYWYRQSLGQGLEFLIYFQGNSAPDKSGLPSDRFSAERTGGSVSTLTIQRTQQEDSAVYLCASSSGWDTEAFFGQGTRLTVV.

The gene calls are TRBV4-1 and TRBJ2-7, with TRBD2 matching over 10 bases. V lost 1 base to trimming and J lost 2 bases; unmatched junction nucleotides: 5. The CDR3 covers 16 residues. From germline, CDR1 is MGHRA and CDR2 YSYEKL. CDR3 DNA: TGCGCCAGCAGCCAAGGACTAGCGGGTCCTCCCTACGAGCAGTACTTC. Its translation: CASSQGLAGPPYEQYF.

This clone was seen a handful of times. The chain employs TRBV2 and TRBJ2-5; a weak D match, TRBD1 (7 bases). The CDR3 totals 13 residues. V was clipped by 4 bases and J by 5 bases, with 11 bases between them. Germline V gene data show CDR1 as SNHLY and CDR2 as FYNNEI. Written as DNA, the CDR3 is TGTGCCAGCAGTGCAGGGGGGTTCGAGACCCAGTACTTC. The encoded protein is CASSAGGFETQYF.